This T cell receptor beta chain was sequenced in a study of T cell responses to AZD1222 COVID-19 vaccine (dated by TCRdb to the early 2020s). As for the study more broadly: A total of just over 230 trial participants underwent TCR sequencing, of whom more than 200 had received two doses of AZD1222 and some 25 had received two doses of the MenACWY control vaccine. Trial participants were enrolled into age subgroups of 18-55, 56-69 and 70-plus years, which contained around 150, 29 and 61 TCR-sequenced participants, respectively.

The CDR3 starts with the cysteine, ends with the phenylalanine, and has 14 residues. Left in the record is the CDR3 DNA by itself, 42 bases read in frame from the first base. V is reduced by 3 bases and J by 2 bases, leaving a spacing of 10 bases between them. Looking up the germline V gene (reference sequence) yields CDR1 SEHNR and CDR2 FQNEAQ. The CDR3 regions of human TCRbeta chains were analyzed by immunosequencing. In the source study's methods: TCRs in the repertoires were matched against a reference library of SARS-CoV-2-specific TCRs that had been generated with the MIRA antigen-specificity platform. Breadth was defined as the fraction of unique TCRs that were SARS-CoV-2-associated. Depth was defined as the fraction of total T cells that were SARS-CoV-2-associated. Using the MIRA data, every spike-specific TCR was mapped to the spike region that the TCR reacted to and assigned to either a CD4 or a CD8 class. Log10-transformed breadth and depth values were compared by one-way ANOVA with Sidak's multiple comparisons tests. TCRdb limited this immuneACCESS table to in-frame rearrangements with V and J called. A share of clones is missing; checked studies link under half to unresolved V genes, and the rest is unexplained. V, J and clone size reflect that table, while D and trimming were determined from the DNA. The sample table holds about 86,000 clones, of which 88% were seen once. The ten biggest clones cover roughly 7.2% of the sample.

The research as a whole found: No day 14 peak-response samples were available, so repertoires were characterized only after the peak T cell response. The whole spike protein was spanned by vaccine-associated CD4 TCRs, and dominant responses were seen in regions 160-218 and 743-854. Nearly half of unique spike-specific TCRs reportedly recognized epitopes outside regions mutated in the B.1.351 and B.1.1.7 variants. Participants were mostly white British and included more females than males, and it was suggested by the authors that clonal diversity may have been underestimated. The 56-69-year group was small, and its depth increase did not reach significance, likely because of low power. After two AZD1222 doses, both the breadth and the depth of spike-specific TCRs were significantly higher than at day 0 and than in MenACWY recipients. Only five or six AZD1222 recipients were SARS-CoV-2 seropositive at baseline, limiting conclusions about previously exposed vaccinees.

Reading the label with the study, this specimen's time point is: about 28 days (+/-7) after the second vaccine dose. Because spike-specific TCR depth and breadth did not differ between the two schedules, AZD1222 recipients who got a second dose at roughly 4 weeks were pooled with those who got a second dose at roughly 12 weeks. Vaccinee samples came from UK trials COV001 and COV002, including a single-blind randomized controlled phase 2/3 trial of AZD1222 (ChAdOx1 nCoV-19) in healthy adults. Trial participant PBMC samples were collected at day 0 and day 28 after the second dose for TCRbeta chain sequencing. Note on this clone: The antigen it recognizes is unknown. Base-call qualities are not available, and no considerably larger clone is one nucleotide away.

This clonotype was sampled from an adult who received the AZD1222 COVID-19 vaccine. The sequenced sample was peripheral blood, obtained 28 days after the second AZD1222 dose. This receptor chain uses TRBV7-9 and TRBJ2-5, and possibly TRBD2, on 5 matching bases. The DNA reads TGTGCCAGCAGCTTTGAGGGTGAGCAAGAGACCCAGTACTTC. It specifies CASSFEGEQETQYF.